Below, one TCR beta chain is given with its context. The entry originates in a study of human T cells and chemical hapten exposure. Time point meaning: patch test 3, about 24 weeks after DPC sensitization. The treatment here: therapeutic diphenylcyclopropenone sensitization with weekly scalp DPC. Each patch-test visit's blood sample preceded patch application. Germline V gene data show CDR1 as LNHNV and CDR2 as YYDKDF (reference sequence). Trimming at V came to 0 bases and at J to 6 bases, leaving 5 bases not matched to a gene. The CDR3 has 16 residues. Within the library, unique molecular identifiers were attached to each individual cDNA molecule. TCRdb called the RACE reads again in MiXCR, with one record for every CDR3 protein. The sample lists about 92,000 distinct CDR3 sequences; roughly a tenth were seen once.

The sequencing here drew on whole blood, taken in connection with sensitization to the hapten diphenylcyclopropenone (DPC). The J gene is TRBJ2-2, the V gene TRBV15, with TRBD1 identical over 9 bases. This clonotype originated in a woman aged 25 to 45 with alopecia areata. Some clones in this sample may be carry-over from other donors' samples. CDR3 in amino acids: CATSRDGTGKAGELFF. The CDR3 DNA is TGTGCCACCAGCAGAGACGGGACAGGGAAAGCCGGGGAGCTGTTTTTT. The full variable domain, with the rest looked up from reference TRBV15 and TRBJ2-2, is DAMVIQNPRYQVTQFGKPVTLSCSQTLNHNVMYWYQQKSSQAPKLLFHYYDKDFNNEADTPDNFQSRRPNTSFCFLDIRSPGLGDTAMYLCATSRDGTGKAGELFFGEGSRLTVL.